The 13 T cell receptor beta chains listed next were all sequenced from one sample in a study of blood T cells in healthy people across ages. The use of a sample-barcoded 5' primer and a J-beta primer mix characterized a second PCR of about 7 to 12 cycles. One entry per CDR3 protein, called by TCRdb with MiXCR from the 5' RACE reads. The repertoire holds about 620,000 distinct CDR3 sequences, roughly half seen once, with roughly 13% in the top ten. What was sequenced was blood. The receptors derive from an elderly woman in good health.

Of note for this clonotype: The junction differs from germline at one of its ends, possibly a read error. This sequence joins TRBV7-2 and TRBJ1-1; D not certain. This CDR3 contains 14 residues. Looked up from germline, CDR1 is SGHTA and CDR2 is FQGNSA. CDR3 sequence (DNA): TGTGCCAGCAGCGTAGCGTTCATGAACACTGAAGCTTTCTTT. This encodes CASSVAFMNTEAFF.

CDR3 in amino acids: CASSFPIGGSGANVLTF. Written as DNA, the CDR3 is TGTGCCAGCAGCTTCCCCATAGGAGGCTCTGGGGCCAACGTCCTGACTTTC. The genes are TRBV13 and TRBJ2-6; the D gene is possibly TRBD2 (5 bases). The germline V gene encodes CDR1 PRHDT and CDR2 FYEKMQ (reference sequence). V gave up 3 bases and J gave up 0 bases, with 12 bases separating them. CDR3 size: 17 residues.

This chain uses TRBV7-9 with TRBJ2-1; 10 positions match TRBD2. In germline, CDR1 is SEHNR, CDR2 FQNEAQ (reference sequence). The J segment lost 4 bases and the V segment lost 3 bases, leaving 18 bases of the junction unmatched. CDR3 length: 20 residues. The CDR3, as DNA: TGTGCCAGCAGCTTGAGGAGGGACAGAGGTCTAGCGGGGGTTTACAATGAGCAGTTCTTC. It is translated as CASSLRRDRGLAGVYNEQFF. The full variable domain, completed using reference TRBV7-9 and TRBJ2-1, is DTGVSQNPRHKITKRGQNVTFRCDPISEHNRLYWYRQTLGQGPEFLTYFQNEAQLEKSRLLSDRFSAERPKGSFSTLEIQRTEQGDSAMYLCASSLRRDRGLAGVYNEQFFGPGTRLTVL.

A remark on this clonotype: A much larger clone differs from this one at a single base, so this may be a read error. CDR3: CASSFPHREQYF. In nucleotides, the CDR3 is TGTGCCAGCAGTTTTCCGCATAGGGAGCAGTACTTC. The genes are TRBV12-3 or TRBV12-4 and TRBJ2-7; no reliable D call. The V gene lost 3 bases and the J gene lost 7 bases, with 10 bases spanning the gap. CDR3 length equals 12 residues.

V usage is TRBV10-3 and J usage is TRBJ2-6; D is undetermined. CDR1 is ENHRY, CDR2 SYGVKD, per germline. CDR3 size: 16 residues. The germline V and J ends were trimmed by 8 bases and 0 bases, with 14 bases remaining between them. The CDR3 DNA is TGTGCCATCGGTTCCCAGGTTAGCTCTGGGGCCAACGTCCTGACTTTC. It codes for CAIGSQVSSGANVLTF.

This clonotype was seen just once. The genes are TRBV7-9 and TRBJ2-7; a weak D match, TRBD1 (5 bases). The CDR3 contains 17 residues. The V gene's germline CDR1 is SEHNR and CDR2 FQNEAQ (reference sequence). Trimming left V 4 bases short and J 0 bases short, with 19 bases between. CDR3 nucleotide sequence: TGTGCCAGCAGCTACTTCCTACACACGGACAACTCCTACGAGCAGTACTTC. Translated, it gives CASSYFLHTDNSYEQYF.

This rearrangement joins TRBV4-2 to TRBJ2-2; D gene uncertain. Germline V lookup: CDR1 LGHNA, CDR2 YNFKEQ. Trimming cost V 0 bases and J 1 base, with 6 bases left between them. CDR3 length: 15 residues. The CDR3 is CASSQDVRNTGELFF. The CDR3 DNA reads TGTGCCAGCAGCCAAGATGTTAGGAACACCGGGGAGCTGTTTTTT.

This clonotype was counted ten times or more. This chain uses TRBV9 with TRBJ2-1; D tentatively fits TRBD1 or TRBD2 (5 bases each). There are 15 residues in the CDR3. V lost 3 bases and J lost 2, with 12 bases in between. CDR1 and CDR2 from the germline V gene are SGDLS and YYNGEE. The CDR3 loop reads CASSAGVGAYNEQFF. The CDR3 region has the DNA TGTGCCAGCAGCGCCGGTGTGGGGGCCTACAATGAGCAGTTCTTC.

This chain joins TRBV9 and TRBJ1-2; D is perhaps TRBD1 (5 bases). CDR3 length equals 14 residues. Germline CDR1 reads SGDLS; CDR2 reads YYNGEE. V dropped 3 bases and J dropped 4 bases, with 13 bases sitting between them. CDR3 bases: TGTGCCAGCAGCGCGCCGGGACGCAGCTATGGCTACACCTTC. Protein: CASSAPGRSYGYTF. The full variable domain, with the rest looked up from reference TRBV9 and TRBJ1-2, is DSGVTQTPKHLITATGQRVTLRCSPRSGDLSVYWYQQSLDQGLQFLIQYYNGEERAKGNILERFSAQQFPDLHSELNLSSLELGDSALYFCASSAPGRSYGYTFGSGTRLTVV.

The V and J genes are TRBV5-1 and TRBJ2-3, with D uncertain. The CDR3 runs 15 residues. Germline CDR1 and CDR2: SGHRS and YFSETQ. Trimming shortened V by 0 bases and J by 2 bases, and 10 bases separated the two germline ends. The CDR3 region has the DNA TGCGCCAGCAGCTTGGAGGCGGCTACCACAGATACGCAGTATTTT. It specifies CASSLEAATTDTQYF. Full variable domain (rest looked up from reference TRBV5-1 and TRBJ2-3): KAGVTQTPRYLIKTRGQQVTLSCSPISGHRSVSWYQQTPGQGLQFLFEYFSETQRNKGNFPGRFSGRQFSNSRSEMNVSTLELGDSALYLCASSLEAATTDTQYFGPGTRLTVL.

On this clonotype itself: A single base separates this from a much larger clone, so it may be a read error. The chain links TRBV2 to TRBJ2-1, with a possible D match to TRBD2 (6 bases). Matching the DNA end better, TRBJ2-7 makes the J call doubtful. CDR3 length: 12 residues. Germline V gene data show CDR1 as SNHLY and CDR2 as FYNNEI. The CDR3 loop is CASTTSGDEQYF. The CDR3 coding sequence is TGTGCCAGCACGACTAGTGGGGATGAGCAGTACTTC.

This clonotype was recorded a few times. This chain uses TRBV28 with TRBJ2-1; D may be TRBD2 (6 bases). Germline V gene data show CDR1 as MDHEN and CDR2 as SYDVKM. The CDR3 has 15 amino acids. V shed 6 bases and J shed 5 bases, with 17 bases lying between them. The DNA for the CDR3 is TGTGCCAGCAGCCATCTCGCGGGGAAACACAATGAGCAGTTCTTC. Translation: CASSHLAGKHNEQFF.

The chain joins TRBV3-1 to TRBJ2-5; 13 bases map to TRBD2. The CDR3 is 19 amino acids. Germline CDR1 reads LGHDT; CDR2 reads YNNKEL (reference sequence). The V segment lost 1 base and the J segment 3 bases; nucleotides outside the gene matches: 11. CDR3 nucleotide sequence: TGTGCCAGCAGCCAAGGAACGTTGGGACTAGCGGGGAAAAAAGAGACCCAGTACTTC. Protein: CASSQGTLGLAGKKETQYF.